This paragraph covers one T cell receptor (beta chain) sequence. Per the original methods: How many nucleated cells were present was estimated from reference gene primer amplification. TCRdb's copy holds only in-frame clones and misses some; the assay was immunoSEQ multiplex PCR. V, J and clone size are taken as reported in that table, and D and trimming were inferred from the DNA itself. The repertoire consists of about 270,000 clones, with roughly 88% occurring once and the leading ten covering roughly 6.2%. There are 13 residues in the CDR3. With 4 bases removed from V and 6 bases from J, the gap between germline ends came to 12 bases. Germline V gene sequence: CDR1 MRHNA, CDR2 SNTAGT. The record originates from a study of blood T cell repertoires in COVID-19. Study-wide context: PBMCs, B-cell-depleted T cells, or T cells were the source of the cDNA or gDNA that made up the material.

Seattle's cohort entered during active infection and was followed longitudinally. The receptor was isolated from a woman of 80 years or more with COVID-19, enrolled during active disease. Sequencing was performed on peripheral blood. The genes are TRBV6-4 and TRBJ1-1; maybe TRBD1 (6 bases). The CDR3 spells CASSASGVSEAFF. CDR3 sequence (DNA): TGTGCCAGCAGTGCTTCAGGGGTTTCTGAAGCTTTCTTT.